The 28 T cell receptor beta chains below come from one sample, sequenced in a study of T cell repertoires in cytomegalovirus infection. TCRdb redid the calling of the reads with MiXCR, one entry per CDR3 protein. The sample has 150,000 to 200,000 distinct CDR3 sequences, 13% to 15% seen once. The material sequenced was PBMCs. Source of these receptors: a human donor in good health (CMV status not recorded). Some clones in this sample may be carry-over from other donors' samples.

The table lists this clonotype with a count of one. The chain combines TRBV29-1 with TRBJ1-3, with 8 bases identical to TRBD1. The germline gives CDR1 SQVTM, CDR2 ANQGSEA. The CDR3 has 14 residues. Trimming removed 3 bases from V and 1 base from J; junction bases left unmatched: 2. The CDR3 DNA sequence: TGCAGCGTTGAGGACAGGGAGTCTGGAAACACCATATATTTT. Protein sequence: CSVEDRESGNTIYF.

This clonotype was picked up many times. The rearrangement links TRBV11-2 to TRBJ1-1; D gene uncertain. This CDR3 is built from 18 residues. Germline assignment: CDR1 SGHAT and CDR2 FQNNGV. Deletions cut 0 bases from V and 6 bases from J, with 23 bases between. The CDR3 sequence is CASSLDIRLSPRVPEAFF. In nucleotides, the CDR3 is TGTGCCAGCAGCTTAGATATACGCCTGTCCCCGAGGGTCCCTGAAGCTTTCTTT.

This clonotype was seen repeatedly, ten times or more. The chain uses TRBV28 and TRBJ1-2, with TRBD1 matching over 10 bases. Germline trimming cut 5 bases from V and 4 bases from J; bases unmatched to any gene: 4. CDR3 size: 14 residues. Germline CDR1 and CDR2: MDHEN and SYDVKM. The CDR3 bases are TGTGCCAGCAGTATCCGACAGGGGGCCTATGGCTACACCTTC. Translation: CASSIRQGAYGYTF.

The rearrangement links TRBV6-6 to TRBJ2-5, with D tentatively TRBD1 (5 bases). Germline CDR1 MNHNY, CDR2 SVGAGI (reference sequence). The CDR3 spans 16 residues. V shed 6 bases and J shed 5 bases, with 22 bases lying between them. The CDR3 here is CASSYPTGFGIETQYF. For the CDR3, the DNA is TGTGCCAGCAGCTACCCCACAGGTTTTGGAATTGAGACCCAGTACTTC.

Ten or more counts support this clonotype. The chain is built from TRBV27 and TRBJ2-7, with D maybe TRBD2 (5 bases). CDR1 is MNHEY, CDR2 SMNVEV, per germline (reference sequence). This CDR3 contains 13 residues. The V end lost 6 bases, the J end lost 6 bases, and 15 bases lay between the germline ends. The CDR3 reads CASRTGIFGEQYF. The CDR3 nucleotides are TGTGCCAGCAGGACGGGGATTTTTGGCGAGCAGTACTTC.

In its sample, this clonotype was seen many times. The chain uses TRBV7-9 and TRBJ1-1; perhaps TRBD1 as D (6 bases). The germline V gene has CDR1 SEHNR and CDR2 FQNEAQ (reference sequence). The CDR3 spans 12 residues. The germline V and J ends were trimmed by 6 bases and 6 bases, with 11 bases remaining between them. CDR3 in DNA: TGTGCCAGCAGAATTACAGGGCCTGAAGCTTTCTTT. Protein sequence: CASRITGPEAFF.

There are many counts of this clonotype. For the CDR3, the DNA is TGTGCCAGCAGTTACGGGGACATTGAGACTCAAGAGACCCAGTACTTC. This codes for CASSYGDIETQETQYF. The V gene is TRBV6-2 or TRBV6-3, the J gene TRBJ2-5; weak D call: TRBD1 (6 bases). Per the germline V gene, CDR1 is MNHEY and CDR2 is SVGEGT. This CDR3 comprises 16 residues. Deletions cut 2 bases from V and 2 bases from J, with 15 bases between.

The rearrangement links TRBV2 to TRBJ2-1; D is tentatively TRBD1 or TRBD2 (5 bases each). Germline assignment: CDR1 SNHLY and CDR2 FYNNEI. Trimming removed 10 bases from V and 10 bases from J, with 11 bases in between. The CDR3 contains 10 residues. The CDR3 region is CANSGTEQFF. The DNA for the CDR3 is TGTGCCAATTCCGGGACGGAGCAGTTCTTC.

Points on this clonotype: A much larger clone differs by one base, so this may be a read error. V usage is TRBV14 and J usage is TRBJ2-2, with D perhaps matching TRBD2 (5 bases). Germline V gene data show CDR1 as SGHDN and CDR2 as FVKESK. This CDR3 has 15 residues. CDR3 nucleotide sequence: TGTGCCAGCAGCCAAAAAAGGCCGAACACCGGGGAGCCGTTTTTT. Translation gives CASSQKRPNTGEPFF. Full variable domain (outside the CDR3, taken from reference TRBV14 and TRBJ2-2): EAGVTQFPSHSVIEKGQTVTLRCDPISGHDNLYWYRRVMGKEIKFLLHFVKESKQDESGMPNNRFLAERTGGTYSTLKVQPAELEDSGVYFCASSQKRPNTGEPFFGEGSRLTVL.

This clonotype was recorded at least ten times. V usage is TRBV28 and J usage is TRBJ2-7, with D possibly being TRBD2 (6 bases). The CDR3 totals 15 residues. Trimming stripped 2 bases from V and 1 base from J, with 12 bases between. Germline V gene sequence: CDR1 MDHEN, CDR2 SYDVKM. The CDR3 nucleotides are TGTGCCAGCAGTTTAAAGTCAGGGAGGTCCTACGAGCAGTACTTC. It specifies CASSLKSGRSYEQYF.

The chain employs TRBV7-2 and TRBJ2-1, with D possibly being TRBD1 (6 bases). Germline CDR1 is SGHTA and CDR2 is FQGNSA. This CDR3 has 14 residues. Trimming took off 1 base at V and 9 bases at J, with 13 bases between the two ends. CDR3 residues: CASSLGNTGSEQFF. In nucleotides, the CDR3 is TGTGCCAGCAGCTTAGGGAATACAGGGAGTGAGCAGTTCTTC.

This sequence joins TRBV15 and TRBJ1-2, with a weak D call TRBD1 (5 bases). V gave up 2 bases and J gave up 6 bases, with 19 bases separating them. CDR3 length equals 16 residues. Germline-derived CDR1 and CDR2 are LNHNV and YYDKDF (reference sequence). The CDR3 is CATSRPGLLEVNGYTF. As DNA, the CDR3 is TGTGCCACCAGCAGACCGGGACTGCTCGAAGTTAATGGCTACACCTTC.

This sequence joins TRBV2 and TRBJ2-1, with 7 bases fitting TRBD1. The CDR3 totals 15 residues. V lost 6 bases and J lost 7; bases outside the gene matches: 12. Germline lookup yields CDR1 SNHLY and CDR2 FYNNEI. DNA of the CDR3: TGTGCCAGCAGCGTACAGGGGAACCTGGGGAATGAGCAGTTCTTC. Amino acids: CASSVQGNLGNEQFF.

V usage is TRBV20-1 and J usage is TRBJ1-2; no definite D call. The CDR3 spans 13 residues. Germline assignment: CDR1 DFQATT and CDR2 SNEGSKA (reference sequence). Trimming took off 4 bases at V and 4 bases at J, with 13 bases between the two ends. The CDR3 sequence: CSANDGVAYGYTF. In nucleotides, the CDR3 is TGCAGTGCTAATGATGGGGTAGCCTATGGCTACACCTTC.

This clonotype was seen repeatedly, ten times or more. The chain couples TRBV12-3 or TRBV12-4 to TRBJ2-2; 10 bases align to TRBD2. The V and J ends lost 5 bases and 5 bases, in that order; junction bases with no gene match: 5. The length of the CDR3 is 15 residues. The CDR3 sequence is CASSLLAGRTGELFF. The CDR3 nucleotides are TGTGCCAGCAGTCTACTAGCGGGGCGGACCGGGGAGCTGTTTTTT.

There are a few counts of this clonotype. The chain is built from TRBV29-1 and TRBJ2-2; D gene uncertain. V shed 6 bases and J shed 2 bases, with 7 bases lying between them. The V gene's germline CDR1 is SQVTM and CDR2 ANQGSEA. This CDR3 contains 12 residues. CDR3 region: CSVGHNTGELFF. The CDR3 DNA follows: TGCAGCGTAGGCCACAACACCGGGGAGCTGTTTTTT.

The V call is TRBV29-1, the J call TRBJ2-1; D ambiguous. The CDR3 totals 14 residues. The V gene's germline CDR1 is SQVTM and CDR2 ANQGSEA. V shed 3 bases and J shed 3 bases, with 12 bases lying between them. The CDR3 reads CSVDGSSIYNEQFF. The CDR3 nucleotides read TGCAGCGTTGACGGTAGCAGTATCTACAATGAGCAGTTCTTC.

This clonotype occurred a few times. The chain is built from TRBV5-6 and TRBJ2-3; D is possibly TRBD2 (5 bases). The V gene's germline CDR1 is SGHDT and CDR2 YYEEEE. This CDR3 is built from 14 residues. The V end was cut by 0 bases, the J end by 2 bases, with 7 bases between. The CDR3 here is CASSLERLTDTQYF. The DNA for the CDR3 is TGTGCCAGCAGCTTGGAGCGGCTCACAGATACGCAGTATTTT. Looking up the rest from reference TRBV5-6 and TRBJ2-3 gives the full variable domain: DAGVTQSPTHLIKTRGQQVTLRCSPKSGHDTVSWYQQALGQGPQFIFQYYEEEERQRGNFPDRFSGHQFPNYSSELNVNALLLGDSALYLCASSLERLTDTQYFGPGTRLTVL.

The V and J genes are TRBV4-3 and TRBJ2-7, with 9 bases fitting TRBD1. V was pared by 4 bases and J by 7 bases, with 14 bases of the junction left unmatched. The CDR3 has 16 amino acids. Per germline, CDR1 LGHNA and CDR2 YSLEER. CDR3 DNA: TGCGCCAGCAGCCCACGTCCCGGGACAGGGTCGGGTGAGCAGTACTTC. This sequence encodes CASSPRPGTGSGEQYF.

The sample holds a few counts of this clonotype. V and J are TRBV9 and TRBJ1-2; 7 nucleotides line up with TRBD1. The CDR3 consists of 13 residues. The J segment lost 8 bases and the V segment lost 4 bases, leaving 8 bases of the junction unmatched. CDR1 is SGDLS and CDR2 is YYNGEE in the germline V gene. CDR3 region: CASSTTGKGGYTF. CDR3 in DNA: TGTGCCAGCAGCACGACAGGGAAGGGCGGCTACACCTTC.

This clonotype was observed many times. The chain joins TRBV19 to TRBJ1-5; D is possibly TRBD1 (6 bases). CDR1 LNHDA and CDR2 SQIVND come from the germline V gene (reference sequence). The CDR3 sequence is 15 residues long. Deletions cut 2 bases from V and 3 bases from J, with 11 bases between. CDR3 sequence (DNA): TGTGCCAGTAGTATATCTCCAGGGGCCAATCAGCCCCAGCATTTT. Amino acids: CASSISPGANQPQHF.

This clonotype was picked up a small number of times. The chain employs TRBV4-2 and TRBJ2-7; D is unresolved. The CDR3 spans 13 residues. The germline V and J ends were trimmed by 0 bases and 5 bases, with 8 bases remaining between them. CDR1 is LGHNA, CDR2 YNFKEQ, per germline. In nucleotides, the CDR3 is TGTGCCAGCAGCCAAGACGGCCGGAACGAGCAGTACTTC. Translating it yields CASSQDGRNEQYF.

At least ten counts were recorded for this clonotype. This chain links TRBV27 with TRBJ1-2; D call uncertain. This CDR3 has 11 amino acids. In germline, CDR1 is MNHEY, CDR2 SMNVEV (reference sequence). The DNA of the CDR3 is TGTGGCACCGGGGATGGCTATGGCTACACCTTC. Protein: CGTGDGYGYTF.

The V and J genes are TRBV6-8 and TRBJ1-5; D ambiguous. Germline V CDR1 and CDR2: MNHGY, SAAAGT. The CDR3 runs 13 residues. Trimming took off 6 bases at V and 5 bases at J, with 11 bases between the two ends. For the CDR3, the DNA is TGTGCCAGCAGCCCCGACCTATATCAGCCCCAGCATTTT. Translating gives CASSPDLYQPQHF.

This clonotype came up many times. The chain recombines TRBV7-8 with TRBJ2-1; 11 nucleotides agree with TRBD2. This CDR3 comprises 15 residues. Germline lookup yields CDR1 SGHVS and CDR2 FQNEAQ. After removal of 5 bases from V and 12 bases from J, the junction contained 12 bases not matched to a gene. This CDR3 is CASSQTSGVGRLQFF. CDR3 bases: TGTGCCAGCAGCCAGACTAGCGGGGTCGGCAGATTGCAGTTCTTC.

The chain employs TRBV11-1 and TRBJ2-1, with 10 bases matching TRBD2. The CDR3 length is 16 residues. Per germline, CDR1 SGHAT and CDR2 FQDESV (reference sequence). V shed 5 bases, J shed 3 bases, and the junction held 7 bases outside the gene matches. The CDR3 region is CASSPGLARGYNEQFF. The CDR3 DNA is TGTGCCAGCAGCCCGGGACTAGCGAGGGGCTACAATGAGCAGTTCTTC.

This clonotype was found a few times. The rearrangement joins TRBV15 to TRBJ2-7, with D perhaps matching TRBD2 (5 bases). Germline V lookup: CDR1 LNHNV, CDR2 YYDKDF (reference sequence). Trimming pared 0 bases from V and 11 bases from J, leaving 14 bases between. This CDR3 region has 13 residues. CDR3 DNA sequence: TGTGCCACCAGCAGAGATCCCCGTCGGGATGAGTACTTC. Translated: CATSRDPRRDEYF. The whole variable domain, remainder taken from reference TRBV15 and TRBJ2-7, is DAMVIQNPRYQVTQFGKPVTLSCSQTLNHNVMYWYQQKSSQAPKLLFHYYDKDFNNEADTPDNFQSRRPNTSFCFLDIRSPGLGDTAMYLCATSRDPRRDEYFGPGTRLTVT.

The chain is built from TRBV6-2 or TRBV6-3 and TRBJ2-7; D is unresolved. CDR1 and CDR2 from the germline V gene are MNHEY and SVGEGT. The V gene lost 2 bases and the J gene lost 4 bases, with 9 bases spanning the gap. The CDR3 spans 13 residues. The CDR3 nucleotides are TGTGCCAGCAGTTACCCCAACCGATACGAGCAGTACTTC. The encoded protein is CASSYPNRYEQYF.